This entry describes one T cell receptor beta chain. Its cognate antigen is unknown. This sample is part of a study of monozygotic twins with cystic fibrosis. TCRdb's table, derived via immunoSEQ multiplex PCR, lists solely in-frame clones and lacks some. The table has some 35,000 clones, 90% to 95% seen once. Looked up from germline, CDR1 is MNHNY and CDR2 is SVGAGI (reference sequence). V was pared by 5 bases and J by 7 bases, with 18 bases between. The CDR3 contains 16 residues. The study's findings and limits: In this small cohort, shared CDR3 numbers showed no association with age, concordance or disease severity. Monozygotic CF twin pairs shared significantly more nucleotide-identical clonotypes than unrelated CF individuals did.

This receptor was identified in a boy between 2 and 15 years old with cystic fibrosis. Sequenced sample: blood. This chain uses TRBV6-6 with TRBJ1-6, with D tentatively TRBD1 (6 bases). Here the CDR3 DNA reads TGTGCCAGCAGTGTGGGACACCAGACAGCAAATTCACCCCTCCACTTT. The encoded protein is CASSVGHQTANSPLHF.